One sample yielded the 3 T cell receptor beta chains listed below, sequenced in a study of blood T cell repertoires in COVID-19. Clones were read by immunoSEQ multiplex PCR, and TCRdb kept only the in-frame ones, dropping some. The table shows more than 250,000 clones, with roughly 85% occurring only once. Input material: PBMCs or T cells enriched from blood (not recorded which). The receptors originated from a woman between 25 and 40 years old who had recovered from COVID-19.

The chain couples TRBV3-1 (or the pseudogene TRBV3-2) to TRBJ2-6, with 7 nucleotides matching TRBD2. The CDR3 consists of 15 residues. CDR1 LGHDT and CDR2 YNNKEL come from the germline V gene (reference sequence). The ends lost 4 bases at V and 0 bases at J; junction bases unmatched: 0. CDR3 nucleotide sequence: TGTGCCAGCAGCCCGGGGGGCTCTGGGGCCAACGTCCTGACTTTC. Its translation is CASSPGGSGANVLTF.

J is TRBJ1-2 and V is TRBV2; D is perhaps TRBD1 (6 bases). Looked up from germline, CDR1 is SNHLY and CDR2 is FYNNEI. This CDR3 has 15 residues. V lost 4 bases and J 7 bases, leaving 19 bases between the germline ends. CDR3 bases: TGTGCCAGCAGTGGGGCACAGGGCACTATTGTTGGCTACACCTTC. Translated, it gives CASSGAQGTIVGYTF. Complete variable domain (other parts from reference TRBV2 and TRBJ1-2): EPEVTQTPSHQVTQMGQEVILRCVPISNHLYFYWYRQILGQKVEFLVSFYNNEISEKSEIFDDQFSVERPDGSNFTLKIRSTKLEDSAMYFCASSGAQGTIVGYTFGSGTRLTVV.

V and J are TRBV28 and TRBJ1-5; D gene unclear. This CDR3 contains 14 residues. Trimming took 9 bases from V and 0 from J, leaving 12 bases between them. Germline-derived CDR1 and CDR2 are MDHEN and SYDVKM. For the CDR3, the DNA is TGTGCCAGTTCCCTGGAGATTAGCAATCAGCCCCAGCATTTT. Protein sequence: CASSLEISNQPQHF.